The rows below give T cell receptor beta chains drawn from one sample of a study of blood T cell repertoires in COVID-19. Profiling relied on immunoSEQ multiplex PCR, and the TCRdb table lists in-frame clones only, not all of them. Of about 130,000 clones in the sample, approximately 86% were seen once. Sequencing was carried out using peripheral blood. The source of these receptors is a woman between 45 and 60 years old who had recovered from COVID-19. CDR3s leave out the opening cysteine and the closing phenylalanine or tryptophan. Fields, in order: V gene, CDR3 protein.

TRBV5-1 ASVQNDPTNEQF
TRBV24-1 ATRRQGNTEAF
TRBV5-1 ASSPGGSPTDTQY
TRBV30 AWSRGIHQETQY
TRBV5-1 ASSLMPDTDYGYT
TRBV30 AWRGTENTEAF
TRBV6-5 ASSYSGTSGSYEQY
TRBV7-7 ASSLGWDRSYQPQH
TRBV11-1 ASSLRPGVEYGYT
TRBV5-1 ASSLGLRPGQGLNTEAF
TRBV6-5 ASSYGQGRSYEQY
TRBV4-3 ASSQDRGLNTGELF
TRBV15 ATGGGRGELQAGQY
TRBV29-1 SVVLGTGAYEQY
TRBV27 ASSFSGPETQY
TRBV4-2 ASSQVSGLGTDTQY
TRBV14 ASSQEGTSYNEQY
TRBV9 ASSAVDRGQSPLH
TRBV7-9 ASHPPARATDTQY
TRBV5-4 ASGPDRGFHEQY
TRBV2 ASSEYEDQPQH
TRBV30 AWNLGGSTDTQY
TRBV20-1 SASLQGYEQY
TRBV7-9 ASTAGRATNEKLF